The 8 T cell receptor beta chains presented below share a single source sample, sequenced in a study of blood T cell repertoires in COVID-19. Assay: immunoSEQ multiplex PCR; the TCRdb copy retains only in-frame clones and omits some. The data contain about 260,000 clones, 84% of them singletons. The material sequenced was peripheral blood. Receptors originate from a man between 60 and 70 years old with acute or convalescent COVID-19.

The CDR3 spells CASSQGGRRQYF. CDR3 DNA sequence: TGTGCCAGCAGCCAAGGGGGGCGTCGGCAGTACTTC. This rearrangement joins TRBV3-1 (or the pseudogene TRBV3-2) to TRBJ2-7; perhaps TRBD1 as D (6 bases). CDR1 is LGHDT and CDR2 is YNNKEL in the germline V gene (reference sequence). The CDR3 consists of 12 residues. V was shortened by 1 base and J by 9 bases, with 10 bases between the two germline ends.

The chain carries TRBV11-3 and TRBJ1-1; D perhaps matches TRBD1 (6 bases). V shed 5 bases and J shed 5 bases, with 12 bases lying between them. Germline V CDR1 and CDR2: SGHNT, YENEEA. The CDR3 sequence is 13 residues long. This CDR3 is CASSQGLGTEAFF. The CDR3 DNA follows: TGTGCCAGCAGCCAGGGGCTGGGGACTGAAGCTTTCTTT.

J is TRBJ2-3 and V is TRBV2; 7 positions match TRBD1. From germline, CDR1 is SNHLY and CDR2 FYNNEI. The CDR3 has 15 residues. The V and J ends lost 7 bases and 0 bases, in that order; junction bases with no gene match: 7. The CDR3 reads CASTLSGGSTDTQYF. The CDR3 DNA sequence: TGTGCCAGCACACTATCAGGGGGTAGCACAGATACGCAGTATTTT.

In nucleotides, the CDR3 is TGCGCCAGCAGCGTGACAGGCCCCCTCTCTGGAAACACCATATATTTT. Protein sequence: CASSVTGPLSGNTIYF. V usage is TRBV5-1 and J usage is TRBJ1-3, with a tentative D call TRBD1 (6 bases). CDR3 length: 16 amino acids. The V end was cut by 4 bases, the J end by 0 bases, with 14 bases between. Germline values: CDR1 SGHRS, CDR2 YFSETQ.

CDR3 DNA: TGTGCCAGCAGCCAAGTGGAGGCAGGGGTGGACTATGGCTACACCTTC. It yields the protein CASSQVEAGVDYGYTF. This sequence joins TRBV4-2 and TRBJ1-2, with TRBD1 as a possible D gene (6 bases). With 1 base removed from V and 3 bases from J, the gap between germline ends came to 15 bases. Germline V lookup: CDR1 LGHNA, CDR2 YNFKEQ. The CDR3 contains 16 residues.

This rearrangement joins TRBV18 to TRBJ1-1, with TRBD1 as a possible D gene (6 bases). This CDR3 has 16 amino acids. The V and J ends lost 6 bases and 5 bases respectively, with 22 bases between them. CDR1 KGHSH and CDR2 LQKENI come from the germline V gene. The DNA for the CDR3 is TGTGCCAGCTCTCTACACGGGACAACCCAGGGTACTGAAGCTTTCTTT. Translation gives CASSLHGTTQGTEAFF.

The gene calls are TRBV7-3 and TRBJ2-7; D remains unclear. CDR1 and CDR2 from the germline V gene are SGHTA and FQGTGA. The CDR3 is 13 amino acids. Trimming shortened V by 5 bases and J by 2 bases, and 10 bases separated the two germline ends. The CDR3 spells CASSTGPTYEQYF. CDR3 bases: TGTGCCAGCAGCACCGGTCCTACCTACGAGCAGTACTTC.

The rearrangement links TRBV30 to TRBJ2-7, with TRBD2 matching 9 bases. This CDR3 has 13 amino acids. From germline, CDR1 is GTSNPN and CDR2 SVGIG (reference sequence). The ends lost 2 bases at V and 6 bases at J; junction bases unmatched: 5. The CDR3 DNA reads TGTGCCTGGAGTAGACAGCGGGGGGCCGAGCAGTACTTC. It specifies CAWSRQRGAEQYF.